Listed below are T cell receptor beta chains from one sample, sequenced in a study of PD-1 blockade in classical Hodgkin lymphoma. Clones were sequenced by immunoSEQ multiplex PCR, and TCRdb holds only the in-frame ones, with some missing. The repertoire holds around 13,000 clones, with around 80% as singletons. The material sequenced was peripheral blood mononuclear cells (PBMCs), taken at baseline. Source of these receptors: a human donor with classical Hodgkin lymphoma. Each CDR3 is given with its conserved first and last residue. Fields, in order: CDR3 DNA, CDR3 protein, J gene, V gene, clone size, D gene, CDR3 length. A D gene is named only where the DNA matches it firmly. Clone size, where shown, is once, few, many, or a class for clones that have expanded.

CDR3 DNA: TGTGCCAGCAGAGCCGGGACTAGCGGCCTCAATGAGCAGTTCTTC
CDR3 protein: CASRAGTSGLNEQFF
J gene: TRBJ2-1
V gene: TRBV2
clone size: once
D gene: TRBD2
CDR3 length: 15

CDR3 DNA: TGTGCCAGCAGCGTAATGGACAGGGGGTTGGCACACGCGCAGTATTTT
CDR3 protein: CASSVMDRGLAHAQYF
J gene: TRBJ2-3
V gene: TRBV9
clone size: .
D gene: TRBD1
CDR3 length: 16

CDR3 DNA: TGTGCCAGCAGTGAAGGCGGAATCACTGAAGCTTTCTTT
CDR3 protein: CASSEGGITEAFF
J gene: TRBJ1-1
V gene: TRBV2
clone size: once
D gene: .
CDR3 length: 13

CDR3 DNA: TGTGCCAGCAGTTACGGGAACGCCGGCGGGGAGCTGTTTTTT
CDR3 protein: CASSYGNAGGELFF
J gene: TRBJ2-2
V gene: TRBV6-6
clone size: .
D gene: .
CDR3 length: 14

CDR3 DNA: TGTGCCAGCAGTTTTTACGGACCCTACGAGCAGTACTTC
CDR3 protein: CASSFYGPYEQYF
J gene: TRBJ2-7
V gene: TRBV27
clone size: .
D gene: .
CDR3 length: 13

CDR3 DNA: TGTGCCAGCTCGTGGGGGACAGGGGTTGGGGATACGCAGTATTTT
CDR3 protein: CASSWGTGVGDTQYF
J gene: TRBJ2-3
V gene: TRBV11-3
clone size: .
D gene: TRBD1
CDR3 length: 15

CDR3 DNA: TGCGCCAGCAGCCAAGATTGGGGACCGCGGGGGCCCACAGATACGCAGTATTTT
CDR3 protein: CASSQDWGPRGPTDTQYF
J gene: TRBJ2-3
V gene: TRBV4-3
clone size: .
D gene: .
CDR3 length: 18

CDR3 DNA: TGTGCCAGCAGTCCGATCTTAGGGGGGCGGTACAATGAGCAGTTCTTC
CDR3 protein: CASSPILGGRYNEQFF
J gene: TRBJ2-1
V gene: TRBV27
clone size: few
D gene: .
CDR3 length: 16

CDR3 DNA: TGTGCCAGCAGTACCATGGAGGGCTATCGTGAAAAACTGTTTTTT
CDR3 protein: CASSTMEGYREKLFF
J gene: TRBJ1-4
V gene: TRBV14
clone size: .
D gene: .
CDR3 length: 15

CDR3 DNA: TGTGCCAGCAGCCAAGGGTCCACTAGCTATGGCTACACCTTC
CDR3 protein: CASSQGSTSYGYTF
J gene: TRBJ1-2
V gene: TRBV9
clone size: .
D gene: .
CDR3 length: 14

CDR3 DNA: TGTGCCAGCAGTGAAGATAGAGGATCATTAGAGACCCAGTACTTC
CDR3 protein: CASSEDRGSLETQYF
J gene: TRBJ2-5
V gene: TRBV2
clone size: few
D gene: .
CDR3 length: 15

CDR3 DNA: TGTGCCAGCAGTCAGTATGGGGGCGGGGGAGGCGAGACCCAGTACTTC
CDR3 protein: CASSQYGGGGGETQYF
J gene: TRBJ2-5
V gene: TRBV25-1
clone size: .
D gene: .
CDR3 length: 16

CDR3 DNA: TGTGCCAGCAGCTTCCCAAAGACAGGGGGCTGGACAGATACGCAGTATTTT
CDR3 protein: CASSFPKTGGWTDTQYF
J gene: TRBJ2-3
V gene: TRBV7-8
clone size: .
D gene: TRBD1
CDR3 length: 17

CDR3 DNA: TGTGCCACAGGGACAGGGGTTTGGGACGAGCAGTACTTC
CDR3 protein: CATGTGVWDEQYF
J gene: TRBJ2-7
V gene: TRBV10-3
clone size: .
D gene: TRBD1
CDR3 length: 13

CDR3 DNA: TGTGCCAGTATGCAGGTTGGGAGGTCAACAGCCAAAAACATTCAGTACTTC
CDR3 protein: CASMQVGRSTAKNIQYF
J gene: TRBJ2-4
V gene: TRBV19
clone size: .
D gene: .
CDR3 length: 17

CDR3 DNA: TGTGCCAGCAGTTACTCCACGAGCACCGGGGAGCTGTTTTTT
CDR3 protein: CASSYSTSTGELFF
J gene: TRBJ2-2
V gene: TRBV6-5
clone size: .
D gene: .
CDR3 length: 14

CDR3 DNA: TGTGCCAGCTCACCTATCCCAGGGAAGGGCACAGATACGCAGTATTTT
CDR3 protein: CASSPIPGKGTDTQYF
J gene: TRBJ2-3
V gene: TRBV18
clone size: .
D gene: .
CDR3 length: 16

CDR3 DNA: TGTGCCAGCTCCCCGGGACAGGGGACCTACGAGCAGTACTTC
CDR3 protein: CASSPGQGTYEQYF
J gene: TRBJ2-7
V gene: TRBV18
clone size: once
D gene: TRBD1
CDR3 length: 14

CDR3 DNA: TGTGCCAGCAGCAAAGAGCGACAGGATTCTAACTATGGCTACACCTTC
CDR3 protein: CASSKERQDSNYGYTF
J gene: TRBJ1-2
V gene: TRBV21-1
clone size: .
D gene: .
CDR3 length: 16

CDR3 DNA: TGTGCCAGCAGTTTAACTGTCGGGGGGGCTGGCGATACGCAGTATTTT
CDR3 protein: CASSLTVGGAGDTQYF
J gene: TRBJ2-3
V gene: TRBV28
clone size: .
D gene: TRBD2
CDR3 length: 16

CDR3 DNA: TGTGCCATCAGACAGGGACTGGTATTTGCTGAAGCTTTCTTT
CDR3 protein: CAIRQGLVFAEAFF
J gene: TRBJ1-1
V gene: TRBV10-3
clone size: .
D gene: .
CDR3 length: 14

CDR3 DNA: TGTGCCAGCAGTTCTCTAGCGGGGGGCTACAATGAGCAGTTCTTC
CDR3 protein: CASSSLAGGYNEQFF
J gene: TRBJ2-1
V gene: TRBV7-3
clone size: .
D gene: TRBD2
CDR3 length: 15

CDR3 DNA: TGTGCCAGCAGCGTACGCTCGGGCCTGCTGGTCGGGGAGCTGTTTTTT
CDR3 protein: CASSVRSGLLVGELFF
J gene: TRBJ2-2
V gene: TRBV9
clone size: .
D gene: .
CDR3 length: 16

CDR3 DNA: TGTGCCAGCAGTTCAGATCAGGGAAATCAGCCCCAGCATTTT
CDR3 protein: CASSSDQGNQPQHF
J gene: TRBJ1-5
V gene: TRBV28
clone size: .
D gene: .
CDR3 length: 14

CDR3 DNA: TGTGCCAGCAGCTTAGAGTTGGGAAGCCCCCCTCAAGAGACCCAGTACTTC
CDR3 protein: CASSLELGSPPQETQYF
J gene: TRBJ2-5
V gene: TRBV11-2
clone size: once
D gene: .
CDR3 length: 17

CDR3 DNA: TGTGCCAGCAGCCTACAGCAAACTAATTCACCCCTCCACTTT
CDR3 protein: CASSLQQTNSPLHF
J gene: TRBJ1-6
V gene: TRBV7-2
clone size: .
D gene: .
CDR3 length: 14

CDR3 DNA: TGTGCCAGCACCCGGGACAGAAGGTACTATGGCTACACCTTC
CDR3 protein: CASTRDRRYYGYTF
J gene: TRBJ1-2
V gene: TRBV5-6
clone size: .
D gene: TRBD1
CDR3 length: 14

CDR3 DNA: TGTGCCAGCAGGTACGGGAACGCACACCAAGAGACCCAGTACTTC
CDR3 protein: CASRYGNAHQETQYF
J gene: TRBJ2-5
V gene: TRBV7-2
clone size: .
D gene: .
CDR3 length: 15

CDR3 DNA: TGTGCCAGCAGCCTGGACAGGGCTGGAAACACCATATATTTT
CDR3 protein: CASSLDRAGNTIYF
J gene: TRBJ1-3
V gene: TRBV11-2
clone size: .
D gene: TRBD1
CDR3 length: 14

CDR3 DNA: TGTGCCAGTAGTCCCTCTCCGGGTGGCTACACCTTC
CDR3 protein: CASSPSPGGYTF
J gene: TRBJ1-2
V gene: TRBV19
clone size: .
D gene: .
CDR3 length: 12

CDR3 DNA: TGTGCCAGCAGCTTAGCTTGGGTTATCTCCTACGAGCAGTACTTC
CDR3 protein: CASSLAWVISYEQYF
J gene: TRBJ2-7
V gene: TRBV7-2
clone size: .
D gene: .
CDR3 length: 15

CDR3 DNA: TGTGCCAGCTCACCACAAGGGGGGAACTATGGCTACACCTTC
CDR3 protein: CASSPQGGNYGYTF
J gene: TRBJ1-2
V gene: TRBV18
clone size: few
D gene: .
CDR3 length: 14

CDR3 DNA: TGTGCCAGTAGTCGGTTGGGGGGCCAAGAGACCCAGTACTTC
CDR3 protein: CASSRLGGQETQYF
J gene: TRBJ2-5
V gene: TRBV19
clone size: .
D gene: .
CDR3 length: 14

CDR3 DNA: TGTGCCAGCAGTGAGTTTGGACAGCCCTACGAGCAGTACTTC
CDR3 protein: CASSEFGQPYEQYF
J gene: TRBJ2-7
V gene: TRBV10-3
clone size: .
D gene: .
CDR3 length: 14

CDR3 DNA: TGCGCCAGCAGCCGTCGAGAAAACACTGAAGCTTTCTTT
CDR3 protein: CASSRRENTEAFF
J gene: TRBJ1-1
V gene: TRBV4-3
clone size: once
D gene: .
CDR3 length: 13

CDR3 DNA: TGTGCCAGCAGCAAAAGGGCAGGAATCAGTATCAGCTCCTATAATTCACCCCTCCACTTT
CDR3 protein: CASSKRAGISISSYNSPLHF
J gene: TRBJ1-6
V gene: TRBV21-1
clone size: .
D gene: .
CDR3 length: 20

CDR3 DNA: TGTGCCAGCTCGCGACAGGGCACTAATGAAAAACTGTTTTTT
CDR3 protein: CASSRQGTNEKLFF
J gene: TRBJ1-4
V gene: TRBV18
clone size: .
D gene: TRBD1
CDR3 length: 14

CDR3 DNA: TGTGCCATCCGCCCAAGTGGGCGGATGAACACTGAAGCTTTCTTT
CDR3 protein: CAIRPSGRMNTEAFF
J gene: TRBJ1-1
V gene: TRBV10-3
clone size: once
D gene: .
CDR3 length: 15

CDR3 DNA: TGTGCCAGCAGCTTAACGGGCAATACGCAGTATTTT
CDR3 protein: CASSLTGNTQYF
J gene: TRBJ2-3
V gene: TRBV11-2
clone size: .
D gene: .
CDR3 length: 12

CDR3 DNA: TGTGCCAGCAGTTCAACAGGGTGGGAGCAGTACTTC
CDR3 protein: CASSSTGWEQYF
J gene: TRBJ2-7
V gene: TRBV6-6
clone size: .
D gene: .
CDR3 length: 12

CDR3 DNA: TGTGCCAGCAGGTTACAGGGGAAGCCCCAGCATTTT
CDR3 protein: CASRLQGKPQHF
J gene: TRBJ1-5
V gene: TRBV2
clone size: few
D gene: TRBD1
CDR3 length: 12

CDR3 DNA: TGTGCCAGCAGAGGGGTGAGAAACACCATATATTTT
CDR3 protein: CASRGVRNTIYF
J gene: TRBJ1-3
V gene: TRBV6-1
clone size: .
D gene: .
CDR3 length: 12

CDR3 DNA: TGTGCCAGCAGCTTGGATTCAGGGGCTAATGAAAAACTGTTTTTT
CDR3 protein: CASSLDSGANEKLFF
J gene: TRBJ1-4
V gene: TRBV7-9
clone size: .
D gene: .
CDR3 length: 15

CDR3 DNA: TGTGCCAGCACCCCGGACAGGAGGTTTGTAGGAGAGACCCAGTACTTC
CDR3 protein: CASTPDRRFVGETQYF
J gene: TRBJ2-5
V gene: TRBV7-9
clone size: .
D gene: TRBD1
CDR3 length: 16

CDR3 DNA: TGTGCCAGCACCAGCCAAGGACAGAAAAATGAAAAACTGTTTTTT
CDR3 protein: CASTSQGQKNEKLFF
J gene: TRBJ1-4
V gene: TRBV2
clone size: .
D gene: .
CDR3 length: 15

CDR3 DNA: TGTGCCAGCAAGCCCCCTCAGAGCGGCTCCTATAATTCACCCCTCCACTTT
CDR3 protein: CASKPPQSGSYNSPLHF
J gene: TRBJ1-6
V gene: TRBV11-1
clone size: .
D gene: .
CDR3 length: 17